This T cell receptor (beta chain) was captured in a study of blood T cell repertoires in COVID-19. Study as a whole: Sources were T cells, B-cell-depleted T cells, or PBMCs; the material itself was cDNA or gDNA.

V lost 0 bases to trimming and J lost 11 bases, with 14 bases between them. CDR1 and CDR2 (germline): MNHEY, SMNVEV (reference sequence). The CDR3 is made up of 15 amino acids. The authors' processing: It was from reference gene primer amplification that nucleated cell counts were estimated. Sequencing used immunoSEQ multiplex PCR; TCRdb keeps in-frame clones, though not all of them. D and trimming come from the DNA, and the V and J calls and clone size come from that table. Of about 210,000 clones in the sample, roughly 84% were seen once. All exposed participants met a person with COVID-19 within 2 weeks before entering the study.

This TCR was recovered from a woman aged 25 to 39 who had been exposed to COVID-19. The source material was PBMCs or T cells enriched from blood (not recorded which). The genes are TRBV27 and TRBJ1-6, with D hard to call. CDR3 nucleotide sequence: TGTGCCAGCAGTTTATCCGCCCCGCCAAGCGCACCCCTCCACTTT. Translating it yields CASSLSAPPSAPLHF.